The 21 T cell receptor beta chains reported below all come from one sample, sequenced in a study of blood T cells in healthy people across ages (dated by TCRdb to between 2015 and 2017). Library preparation employed 5' RACE. Sequencing was carried out with an Illumina HiSeq 2500. A second 7 to 11 cycle PCR used a sample-barcoded 5' primer and a J-beta primer mix. In TCRdb, the public reads were trimmed at Q25 with fastp and aligned with MiXCR, with productive beta chains retained. For every CDR3 protein sequence, its rows merge into one entry that carries the most common genes and DNA. Here the sample has under 1,100,000 distinct CDR3 sequences; 20% to 25% occur a single time. Around 0.75% of the sample is taken by the ten largest. These same data were also listed under a study on T cells of mothers and their children.

The sequenced material came from blood. These receptors came from a girl aged 2-9 years in good health.

This CDR3 reads CASSLTGRGNTIYF. The CDR3 DNA sequence: TGTGCCAGCAGCCTGACAGGGCGCGGAAACACCATATATTTT. The chain links TRBV7-3 to TRBJ1-3; TRBD1 aligns across 7 bases. Germline CDR1 and CDR2: SGHTA and FQGTGA. This CDR3 has 14 amino acids. Trimming at V came to 5 bases and at J to 4 bases, leaving 5 bases not matched to a gene.

This clonotype has only a few counts. The V and J genes are TRBV12-5 and TRBJ2-7; 7 bases line up with TRBD2. Trimming took 2 bases from V and 5 from J; bases not matched to a gene: 3. CDR1 LGHNT and CDR2 FRNRAP come from the germline V gene. There are 13 residues in the CDR3. The CDR3 nucleotides are TGTGCTAGTGGTTTGCTGACTAGCAACGAGCAGTACTTC. It codes for CASGLLTSNEQYF.

This clonotype was observed at least ten times. V is TRBV7-9 and J is TRBJ2-7; tentatively, D is TRBD1 (6 bases). Per the germline V gene, CDR1 is SEHNR and CDR2 is FQNEAQ (reference sequence). Trimming cost V 1 base and J 2 bases, with 9 bases left between them. The CDR3 length is 14 residues. The CDR3: CASSLVRGTYEQYF. CDR3 DNA: TGTGCCAGCAGCTTAGTTAGGGGGACCTACGAGCAGTACTTC. Drawing the rest from reference TRBV7-9 and TRBJ2-7, the complete variable domain is DTGVSQNPRHKITKRGQNVTFRCDPISEHNRLYWYRQTLGQGPEFLTYFQNEAQLEKSRLLSDRFSAERPKGSFSTLEIQRTEQGDSAMYLCASSLVRGTYEQYFGPGTRLTVT.

The V call is TRBV9, the J call TRBJ1-1; D call uncertain. V gave up 0 bases and J gave up 1 base, with 19 bases separating them. CDR1 is SGDLS, CDR2 YYNGEE, per germline. The CDR3 contains 18 residues. The CDR3 DNA follows: TGTGCCAGCAGCGTAGTTATGAGGTCCTTCGACAAGAACACTGAAGCTTTCTTT. Protein sequence: CASSVVMRSFDKNTEAFF.

This clonotype appeared a few times. The chain joins TRBV6-5 to TRBJ2-7; a weak D match, TRBD2 (6 bases). The CDR3 sequence is 15 residues long. Trimming took off 7 bases at V and 5 bases at J, with 21 bases between the two ends. Per the germline V gene, CDR1 is MNHEY and CDR2 is SVGAGI. The chain's CDR3 is CASIQRGTGENEQYF. For the CDR3, the DNA is TGTGCCAGCATTCAACGCGGGACGGGAGAGAACGAGCAGTACTTC.

This chain connects TRBV5-5 to TRBJ2-2; the D is unclear. The CDR3 totals 12 residues. In germline, CDR1 is SGHKS, CDR2 YYEKEE (reference sequence). Trimming shortened V by 5 bases and J by 6 bases, and 8 bases separated the two germline ends. For the CDR3, the DNA is TGTGCCAGCAGGGTGGAGCCCGGGGAGCTGTTTTTT. This sequence encodes CASRVEPGELFF.

The J gene is TRBJ2-7, the V gene TRBV14; D is perhaps TRBD2 (6 bases). Germline lookup yields CDR1 SGHDN and CDR2 FVKESK. Deletions cut 11 bases from V and 3 bases from J, with 17 bases between. The CDR3 sequence is 13 residues long. As DNA, the CDR3 is TGTGCCTCCCGGGGTAGCGGATACTACGAGCAGTACTTC. This translates into CASRGSGYYEQYF.

This clonotype turned up a few times. The chain employs TRBV11-2 and TRBJ1-4; D remains ambiguous. The germline gives CDR1 SGHAT, CDR2 FQNNGV. The CDR3 runs to 17 residues. Trimming left V 1 base short and J 3 bases short, with 15 bases between. The CDR3 reads CASSLGFEEPANEKLFF. The CDR3 bases are TGTGCCAGCAGCTTAGGGTTTGAGGAACCGGCTAATGAAAAACTGTTTTTT.

The chain employs TRBV11-2 and TRBJ2-7; D may correspond to TRBD1 or TRBD2 (5 bases each). Trimming removed 5 bases from V and 2 bases from J, with 13 bases in between. The CDR3 length is 14 residues. Germline V CDR1 and CDR2: SGHAT, FQNNGV. The CDR3 DNA reads TGTGCCAGCAGCACCGGGATAGGGGCCTACGAGCAGTACTTC. Translation gives CASSTGIGAYEQYF.

This clonotype was detected a few times. This sequence joins TRBV4-1 and TRBJ1-5; D gene uncertain. V lost 1 base and J lost 4, with 8 bases in between. The CDR3 spans 14 residues. Germline lookup yields CDR1 MGHRA and CDR2 YSYEKL. For the CDR3, the DNA is TGCGCCAGCAGCCAAGCTGGAGAAAATCAGCCCCAGCATTTT. Its protein product is CASSQAGENQPQHF.

This chain links TRBV2 with TRBJ1-3; TRBD1 might be the D (6 bases). The CDR3 loop spans 15 amino acids. The germline CDR1 and CDR2 sequences are SNHLY and FYNNEI. The ends were cut back, 2 bases at V and 4 bases at J, with 12 bases in the middle. For the CDR3, the DNA is TGTGCCAGCAGTGAATCAACAGGGATAGGAAACACCATATATTTT. Translated: CASSESTGIGNTIYF.

This clonotype was seen many times. This chain uses TRBV6-5 with TRBJ2-1; 8 bases agree with TRBD2. Trimming at V came to 2 bases and at J to 6 bases, leaving 6 bases not matched to a gene. The CDR3 has 15 residues. The germline CDR1 and CDR2 sequences are MNHEY and SVGAGI. DNA of the CDR3: TGTGCCAGCAGTTACGGAACGGGAGGGGGCAATGAGCAGTTCTTC. This translates into CASSYGTGGGNEQFF.

This clonotype came up a few times. The chain carries TRBV18 and TRBJ2-1, with 8 bases identical to TRBD1. V lost 3 bases to trimming and J lost 3 bases; unmatched junction nucleotides: 4. CDR1 is KGHSH, CDR2 LQKENI, per germline. CDR3 length equals 15 residues. CDR3 DNA sequence: TGTGCCAGCTCACCCCAGGGGGCTGGCTACAATGAGCAGTTCTTC. It specifies CASSPQGAGYNEQFF.

This clonotype has a handful of counts. The chain recombines TRBV10-2 with TRBJ1-4, with D unresolved. Germline CDR1 is WSHSY and CDR2 is SAAADI. The V gene lost 3 bases and the J gene lost 7 bases, with 12 bases spanning the gap. This CDR3 is 14 amino acids long. The CDR3 loop reads CASSEPDWGEKLFF. The CDR3 DNA sequence: TGCGCCAGCAGTGAACCGGACTGGGGTGAAAAACTGTTTTTT.

Ten or more counts support this clonotype. The chain combines TRBV2 with TRBJ2-3, with D unresolved. Deletions cut 6 bases from V and 6 bases from J, with 7 bases between. Germline V gene sequence: CDR1 SNHLY, CDR2 FYNNEI. The CDR3 has 11 residues. The CDR3 is CASSDSDTQYF. Here the CDR3 DNA reads TGTGCCAGCAGCGACTCGGATACGCAGTATTTT.

This clonotype occurred a few times. The genes are TRBV14 and TRBJ2-3; the D is unclear. V lost 1 base to trimming and J lost 5 bases, with 13 bases between them. The CDR3 runs 15 residues. In germline, CDR1 is SGHDN, CDR2 FVKESK. CDR3 nucleotide sequence: TGTGCCAGCAGCCAAGGGTTTAGTCTGAGAGATACGCAGTATTTT. Amino acid sequence: CASSQGFSLRDTQYF.

This chain joins TRBV18 and TRBJ1-1, with D possibly TRBD1 on 6 matching bases. Germline CDR1 KGHSH, CDR2 LQKENI. Deletions cut 3 bases from V and 10 bases from J, with 21 bases between. This CDR3 has 15 amino acids. Here the CDR3 DNA reads TGTGCCAGCTCACCTACCCAGGCCCCCAAGGGGGGAGCTTTCTTT. Translated, it gives CASSPTQAPKGGAFF. The full variable domain, completed using reference TRBV18 and TRBJ1-1, is NAGVMQNPRHLVRRRGQEARLRCSPMKGHSHVYWYRQLPEEGLKFMVYLQKENIIDESGMPKERFSAEFPKEGPSILRIQQVVRGDSAAYFCASSPTQAPKGGAFFGQGTRLTVV.

The chain combines TRBV5-1 with TRBJ2-5; 9 nucleotides agree with TRBD1. This CDR3 spans 15 amino acids. Germline assignment: CDR1 SGHRS and CDR2 YFSETQ. After removal of 5 bases from V and 5 bases from J, the junction contained 10 bases not matched to a gene. The CDR3 region has the DNA TGCGCCAGCAGAAAAAGCCGGGACAGGGTTGAGACCCAGTACTTC. It yields the protein CASRKSRDRVETQYF.

This clonotype appeared a few times. The chain joins TRBV19 to TRBJ1-2; D unresolved. V gave up 5 bases and J gave up 6 bases, with 7 bases separating them. CDR1 and CDR2 (germline): LNHDA, SQIVND (reference sequence). The CDR3 contains 11 residues. The CDR3, as DNA: TGTGCCAGTAGTTACAGCAATGGCTACACCTTC. It specifies CASSYSNGYTF.

This clonotype was counted only a few times. V gene TRBV12-5 combines with J gene TRBJ1-5; no definite D call. V lost 4 bases to trimming and J lost 9 bases, with 10 bases between them. CDR1 and CDR2 (germline): LGHNT, FRNRAP. The CDR3 is 12 residues long. The CDR3 loop is CASGSSPWPQHF. CDR3 bases: TGTGCTAGTGGTTCGTCCCCGTGGCCCCAGCATTTT. Full variable domain (missing parts from reference TRBV12-5 and TRBJ1-5): DARVTQTPRHKVTEMGQEVTMRCQPILGHNTVFWYRQTMMQGLELLAYFRNRAPLDDSGMPKDRFSAEMPDATLATLKIQPSEPRDSAVYFCASGSSPWPQHFGDGTRLSIL.

CDR3 sequence: CSVRTGSDTQYF. DNA of the CDR3: TGCAGCGTCCGGACAGGGTCAGATACGCAGTATTTT. The chain links TRBV29-1 to TRBJ2-3, with TRBD1 matching 8 bases. V was pared by 6 bases and J by 4 bases, with 3 bases of the junction left unmatched. CDR3 length: 12 amino acids. Germline-derived CDR1 and CDR2 are SQVTM and ANQGSEA.